The next 15 T cell receptor beta chains were all read from a single sample in a study of blood T cell repertoires in COVID-19. This table comes from immunoSEQ multiplex PCR, and its TCRdb copy is limited to in-frame clones, with some not included. The sample holds roughly 280,000 clones, roughly 85% seen once. The source material was peripheral blood. Receptor source: a man aged 55 to 70 who had recovered from COVID-19.

The genes are TRBV2 and TRBJ2-7; 8 bases agree with TRBD2. Per the germline V gene, CDR1 is SNHLY and CDR2 is FYNNEI. V trimming: 4 bases; J trimming: 3 bases; junction bases outside the gene matches: 5. The length of the CDR3 is 14 residues. The CDR3 DNA reads as TGTGCCAGCAGTGGCCCCGGGGGGGGCTACGAGCAGTACTTC. Amino acids: CASSGPGGGYEQYF.

This chain joins TRBV27 and TRBJ1-5, with TRBD1 identical over 7 bases. Trimming at V came to 5 bases and at J to 7 bases, leaving 11 bases not matched to a gene. CDR3 length: 15 residues. Germline V lookup: CDR1 MNHEY, CDR2 SMNVEV (reference sequence). CDR3 region: CASSLTQTGRQPQHF. In DNA, the CDR3 is TGTGCCAGCAGTCTCACACAGACAGGGAGGCAGCCCCAGCATTTT.

The J gene is TRBJ2-1, the V gene TRBV18; 8 bases agree with TRBD1. This CDR3 is 16 amino acids long. V lost 6 bases to trimming and J lost 4 bases; unmatched junction nucleotides: 11. Germline CDR1 reads KGHSH; CDR2 reads LQKENI. CDR3 sequence (DNA): TGTGCCAGCTCCCGACGACAGGGGTCGGGATACAATGAGCAGTTCTTC. Amino acid sequence: CASSRRQGSGYNEQFF. The entire variable domain, with the rest obtained from reference TRBV18 and TRBJ2-1, is as follows: NAGVMQNPRHLVRRRGQEARLRCSPMKGHSHVYWYRQLPEEGLKFMVYLQKENIIDESGMPKERFSAEFPKEGPSILRIQQVVRGDSAAYFCASSRRQGSGYNEQFFGPGTRLTVL.

This sequence joins TRBV19 and TRBJ2-3; D is possibly TRBD2 (5 bases). The CDR3 sequence is 15 residues long. The V gene's germline CDR1 is LNHDA and CDR2 SQIVND (reference sequence). V was cut by 7 bases and J by 0 bases, with 14 bases left in between. The CDR3 bases are TGTGCCAGTACCCCGGACGGACTCAGCACAGATACGCAGTATTTT. Residues: CASTPDGLSTDTQYF.

The rearrangement joins TRBV19 to TRBJ1-5; D unresolved. The V and J ends lost 1 base and 11 bases respectively, with 9 bases between them. In germline, CDR1 is LNHDA, CDR2 SQIVND (reference sequence). The CDR3 extends over 12 amino acids. The chain's CDR3 is CASSIVKGAQHF. Written as DNA, the CDR3 is TGTGCCAGTAGTATAGTGAAGGGAGCCCAGCATTTT.

The gene calls are TRBV5-1 and TRBJ2-5, with 8 bases that match TRBD2. The ends lost 0 bases at V and 1 base at J; junction bases unmatched: 2. CDR3 length: 15 amino acids. Germline V lookup: CDR1 SGHRS, CDR2 YFSETQ. DNA of the CDR3: TGCGCCAGCAGCTTGGAGGGGACTAGCCAAGAGACCCAGTACTTC. Encoded protein: CASSLEGTSQETQYF.

The chain is built from TRBV6-5 and TRBJ1-5, with TRBD1 identical over 11 bases. The CDR3 loop spans 15 amino acids. The ends lost 6 bases at V and 4 bases at J; junction bases unmatched: 5. Germline CDR1 reads MNHEY; CDR2 reads SVGAGI. This chain's CDR3 is CASSRGTGGNQPQHF. The CDR3 DNA is TGTGCCAGCAGCCGCGGGACAGGGGGTAATCAGCCCCAGCATTTT.

The V call is TRBV19, the J call TRBJ1-2, with D perhaps TRBD1 (5 bases). Germline CDR1 is LNHDA and CDR2 is SQIVND (reference sequence). CDR3 size: 14 residues. Deletions cut 5 bases from V and 4 bases from J, with 14 bases between. The CDR3 region has the DNA TGTGCCAGTAGTCCATTACAGGCGGTCTATGGCTACACCTTC. Amino acid sequence: CASSPLQAVYGYTF.

The chain employs TRBV13 and TRBJ2-7, with 7 bases identical to TRBD1. The junction had 10 bases not matched to a gene; V was cut back by 5 bases and J by 3 bases. The V gene's germline CDR1 is PRHDT and CDR2 FYEKMQ (reference sequence). This CDR3 has 15 residues. In DNA form, the CDR3 reads TGTGCCAGCAGCCCCGACAGACAGGGTATCTACGAGCAGTACTTC. Translation gives CASSPDRQGIYEQYF.

The V call is TRBV18, the J call TRBJ1-5; D not certain. The length of the CDR3 is 15 residues. The germline CDR1 and CDR2 sequences are KGHSH and LQKENI. V lost 6 bases and J lost 0, with 12 bases in between. Here the CDR3 reads CASSPGSDSNQPQHF. CDR3 nucleotide sequence: TGTGCCAGCTCCCCCGGGAGTGATAGCAATCAGCCCCAGCATTTT.

This chain connects TRBV6-5 to TRBJ1-2; TRBD1 aligns across 7 bases. Per the germline V gene, CDR1 is MNHEY and CDR2 is SVGAGI. V was clipped by 9 bases and J by 6 bases; unmatched bases: 16. CDR3 length: 15 amino acids. The CDR3 protein is CASITGSIRGDGYTF. The CDR3 DNA reads as TGTGCCAGTATTACGGGGAGCATCAGGGGGGATGGCTACACCTTC.

J is TRBJ2-3 and V is TRBV10-3, with TRBD2 matching 8 bases. This CDR3 contains 14 residues. Trimming removed 5 bases from V and 1 base from J; junction bases left unmatched: 2. The germline CDR1 and CDR2 sequences are ENHRY and SYGVKD. CDR3 residues: CAISLSGGTDTQYF. The CDR3 nucleotides read TGTGCCATCAGTCTTAGCGGGGGCACAGATACGCAGTATTTT.

The chain links TRBV28 to TRBJ2-7; a possible D gene is TRBD2 (7 bases). V lost 5 bases and J lost 3, with 20 bases in between. CDR1 is MDHEN and CDR2 is SYDVKM in the germline V gene. This CDR3 comprises 16 residues. This CDR3 reads CASSPTGGSRHYEQYF. CDR3 coding DNA: TGTGCCAGCAGTCCAACGGGGGGCAGTAGACACTACGAGCAGTACTTC.

The chain is built from TRBV6-5 and TRBJ2-6; D may be TRBD1 (6 bases). Germline lookup yields CDR1 MNHEY and CDR2 SVGAGI. This CDR3 comprises 13 residues. The germline V and J ends were trimmed by 8 bases and 2 bases, with 7 bases remaining between them. Here the CDR3 DNA reads TGTGCCAGCCAGGGGACTGGGGCCAACGTCCTGACTTTC. Its translation: CASQGTGANVLTF.

The chain couples TRBV5-8 to TRBJ1-4; D unresolved. V lost 2 bases, J lost 7 bases, and 15 bases lay in between. Germline lookup yields CDR1 SGHTS and CDR2 YDEGEE. The CDR3 sequence is 15 residues long. Here the CDR3 reads CASSLTGRGGEKLFF. The CDR3 DNA sequence: TGTGCCAGCAGCTTAACCGGTCGGGGTGGTGAAAAACTGTTTTTT. The full variable domain, completed using reference TRBV5-8 and TRBJ1-4, is EAGVTQSPTHLIKTRGQQATLRCSPISGHTSVYWYQQALGLGLQFLLWYDEGEERNRGNFPPRFSGRQFPNYSSELNVNALELEDSALYLCASSLTGRGGEKLFFGSGTQLSVL.